The 10 T cell receptor beta chains below were found in one sample sequenced in a study of radiation and T cells in renal cell carcinoma. Documented time point: baseline pretreatment blood. This sample's treatment: 15 Gy SBRT to primary tumor, nephrectomy 4 weeks later. Some clones are missing from TCRdb's copy, which holds only in-frame ones; the method was immunoSEQ multiplex PCR. Of 94,000 or so clones listed, over 65% are singletons. The sequencing used blood, collected from a patient whose treatment included radiotherapy and nephrectomy. These receptors were taken from a man in his sixties with renal cell carcinoma.

The chain links TRBV9 to TRBJ1-2, with TRBD1 matching 8 bases. The CDR3 consists of 17 residues. V shed 5 bases, J shed 3 bases, and the junction held 15 bases outside the gene matches. Germline V gene lookup returns CDR1 SGDLS and CDR2 YYNGEE. Here the CDR3 DNA reads TGTGCCAGCAGAGATCCTACAGGGGGTCTCCACGACTATGGCTACACCTTC. Translated, it gives CASRDPTGGLHDYGYTF.

The CDR3 sequence: CASSVNGGNTEAFF. The CDR3 nucleotides are TGCGCCAGCAGTGTTAATGGGGGGAACACTGAAGCTTTCTTT. The rearrangement joins TRBV10-2 to TRBJ1-1; D perhaps matches TRBD1 (5 bases). CDR3 length: 14 amino acids. The germline V and J ends were trimmed by 4 bases and 1 base, with 10 bases remaining between them. Germline V gene lookup returns CDR1 WSHSY and CDR2 SAAADI.

V usage is TRBV29-1 and J usage is TRBJ1-1; 8 bases fit TRBD1. J was trimmed by 8 bases and V by 4 bases; bases with no gene match: 15. CDR3 length: 15 residues. Germline CDR1 reads SQVTM; CDR2 reads ANQGSEA. This CDR3 reads CSVAYSGTGSSEAFF. CDR3 nucleotide sequence: TGCAGCGTTGCCTACTCCGGGACAGGAAGTAGCGAAGCTTTCTTT.

The rearrangement joins TRBV30 to TRBJ2-7, with TRBD2 matching over 7 bases. Germline trimming cut 0 bases from V and 7 bases from J; bases unmatched to any gene: 12. The CDR3 spans 15 residues. CDR1 and CDR2 (germline): GTSNPN, SVGIG (reference sequence). CDR3 amino acids: CAWSVASGGAGEQYF. As DNA, the CDR3 is TGTGCCTGGAGTGTAGCTAGCGGCGGTGCGGGGGAGCAGTACTTC.

In this sample, this clone turned up a few times. V and J are TRBV6-1 and TRBJ2-5, with 10 bases lining up with TRBD1. The length of the CDR3 is 16 residues. The V and J ends lost 3 bases and 7 bases, in that order; junction bases with no gene match: 11. The germline CDR1 and CDR2 sequences are MNHNS and SASEGT. CDR3 in DNA: TGTGCCAGCAGTGACGGACAGGGGGGTGGCTCGGGGACCCAGTACTTC. Its translation: CASSDGQGGGSGTQYF.

The chain has TRBV19 and TRBJ2-1, with 15 bases identical to TRBD2. Germline CDR1 is LNHDA and CDR2 is SQIVND (reference sequence). CDR3 length: 17 amino acids. The ends lost 5 bases at V and 12 bases at J; junction bases unmatched: 14. The CDR3 loop reads CASSVSHGTSGRPRQFF. Written as DNA, the CDR3 is TGTGCCAGTAGTGTATCTCACGGGACTAGCGGGAGGCCGAGGCAGTTCTTC.

J is TRBJ1-5 and V is TRBV2, with unresolved D. With 8 bases removed from V and 0 bases from J, the gap between germline ends came to 14 bases. The CDR3 totals 15 residues. The germline V gene has CDR1 SNHLY and CDR2 FYNNEI. The CDR3 region is CASAWGPYSNQPQHF. As DNA, the CDR3 is TGTGCCAGCGCGTGGGGTCCCTATAGCAATCAGCCCCAGCATTTT.

J is TRBJ2-3 and V is TRBV19, with a tentative D call TRBD2 (6 bases). CDR1 LNHDA and CDR2 SQIVND come from the germline V gene (reference sequence). The CDR3 is made up of 15 amino acids. The germline V and J ends were trimmed by 5 bases and 2 bases, with 14 bases remaining between them. CDR3 bases: TGTGCCAGTAGTTCTGGGCGGGAATCCACAGATACGCAGTATTTT. Protein sequence: CASSSGRESTDTQYF.

This sequence joins TRBV6-5 and TRBJ2-3, with a possible D match to TRBD2 (5 bases). Germline CDR1 is MNHEY and CDR2 is SVGAGI. The CDR3 is 12 residues long. V was cut by 0 bases and J by 8 bases, with 6 bases left in between. In DNA form, the CDR3 reads TGTGCCAGCAGTTACTCAGGAGGTACGCAGTATTTT. It is translated as CASSYSGGTQYF.

V is TRBV19 and J is TRBJ1-2; D gene uncertain. Germline V gene data show CDR1 as LNHDA and CDR2 as SQIVND (reference sequence). Trimming pared 5 bases from V and 8 bases from J, leaving 9 bases between. The CDR3 has 11 residues. For the CDR3, the DNA is TGTGCCAGTAGTCTAAGGTTGGGCTACACCTTC. Amino acids: CASSLRLGYTF.